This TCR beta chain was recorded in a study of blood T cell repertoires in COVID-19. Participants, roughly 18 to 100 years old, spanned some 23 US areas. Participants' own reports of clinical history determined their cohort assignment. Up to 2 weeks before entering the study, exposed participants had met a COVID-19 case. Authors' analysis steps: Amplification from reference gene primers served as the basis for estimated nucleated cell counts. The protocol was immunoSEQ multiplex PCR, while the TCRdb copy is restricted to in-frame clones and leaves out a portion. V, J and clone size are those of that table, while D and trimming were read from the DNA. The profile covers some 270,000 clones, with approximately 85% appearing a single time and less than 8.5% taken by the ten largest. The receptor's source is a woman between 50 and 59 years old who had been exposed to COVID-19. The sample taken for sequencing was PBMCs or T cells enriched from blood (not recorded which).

CDR3 residues: CAITPAGGAEAFF. The DNA of the CDR3 is TGTGCCATCACCCCCGCGGGGGGCGCTGAAGCTTTCTTT. The chain recombines TRBV28 with TRBJ1-1; TRBD1 might be the D (6 bases). V was clipped by 10 bases and J by 6 bases, with 18 bases between them. CDR1 and CDR2 (germline): MDHEN, SYDVKM. This CDR3 is 13 amino acids long.